This T cell receptor beta chain derives from a study of cytomegalovirus exposure and HLA in healthy donors (dated by TCRdb to about 2017). Describing the broader study: An earlier analysis of approximately 550 of the donors reported 250 to 300 Gb of sequence data and 120 million or so unique TCR beta sequences from around 200 million T cells. An early release covering 550 to 650 HLA-typed donors comprised about 320 gigabases of sequencing data and approximately 80 million unique TCR sequences. Among the roughly 410 genotyped donors, around 81% belonged to the genetic ancestry cluster associated with self-reported Caucasian donors. The study aimed to test whether signatures of past pathogen exposure could be identified by cataloging public T cell receptors. The T cell repertoires of roughly 660 subjects were profiled by immunosequencing and related to cytomegalovirus serostatus. In addition to the first cohort of roughly 700 subjects, a separate validation cohort of under 150 different subjects was used. The study combined high-throughput TCR immunosequencing, statistical association of individual TCRs with disease status, and machine learning to predict cytomegalovirus infection status. A later analysis re-examined previously published TCR beta repertoires from more than 650 donors and added high-resolution HLA genotyping to investigate patterns of TCR occurrence. In the later analysis, no new phenotypic data were used to find candidate immune exposures; instead, reliance was placed on TCR beta sequences and their occurrence across donors. An earlier analysis of more than 450 of the donors used high-throughput TCR beta sequencing to judge whether each TCR beta V gene segment behaved as functional or pseudogenic. Donor age, sex, ethnicity and CMV serostatus were compiled together with the repertoire data. A later genetic analysis took genome-wide SNP genotypes for 398 of the 666 donors and used that subset as a discovery cohort. All discovery cohort repertoires had been generated using a single sequencing platform. Both class I and class II loci were covered by HLA typing, at four-digit resolution. The number of donors typed differed by locus, with about 629-630 for A, B, C, DRB1 and DQB1, roughly 550 for DQA1, 606 for DPA1, and some 450 for DPB1. Because of strong linkage in the cohort, four to six DR-DQ haplotypes were treated as single units for association and clustering. Among some 410 genotyped donors of the cohort, an average of about 240,000 unique TCR beta nucleotide sequences was sequenced per donor, of which about 18% were non-productive.

As concerns this clone: Its antigen remains unidentified. Nothing much larger sits one base from this clone, and base qualities are not available.

The library was made by the immunoSEQ multiplex PCR assay. For the multiplex PCR, a mixture combining 60 forward primers for TCR Vbeta segments and 13 reverse primers for TCR Jbeta segments was used. The CDR3 region of rearranged TCR beta genes was amplified from genomic DNA with a multiplex PCR assay. The Illumina HiSeq System was used to sequence the amplified TCR beta libraries as 87-base-pair reads. The source study handled its data this way. A later analysis counted 65 million to 90 million unique TCR beta chains across the 550 to 750 repertoires, and some 11 million of these chains were shared by at least two donors. A nearest-neighbor algorithm error-corrected the raw reads and collapsed the reads into unique sequences, merging closely related sequences to remove PCR and sequencing errors. To assign V, D and J gene segments, CDR3 sequences were aligned to IMGT reference sequences. Each retained sequence needed at least a six-nucleotide match to both a V gene segment and a J gene segment. A rearrangement was called productive if the CDR3 had no stop codons and remained in frame with V and J, and every other rearrangement was called non-productive. Following IMGT convention, CDR3 was defined as the stretch from the second conserved V-encoded cysteine to the conserved J-encoded phenylalanine. The earlier analysis of 500 to 650 of the donors excluded any sequence lacking an unambiguous match to a single V gene segment. An earlier analysis of 587 of the donors classified V segments as functional when productive rearrangements were above 56.7% and as segregating when the standard deviation between donors was above 5%. A statistical classification framework was built for diagnosing cytomegalovirus status from the catalog of TCR beta chain sequences. In a later analysis, TCR nucleotide sequences were compared against IMGT/GENE-DB human TR gene sequences so that V and J genes could be assigned. The TCRdist pipeline was used in a later analysis to assign CDR3 sequences and most-parsimonious VDJ recombination scenarios. In a later analysis, each TCR beta chain was defined by its CDR3 amino acid sequence together with its V-gene family, and reads lacking a unique V-gene family were excluded. To address suspected cross-contamination and a sequencing artifact, a later analysis removed over 500 highly shared, low-generation-probability nucleotide sequences. A later analysis calculated a clonal expansion index for each public chain from normalized within-repertoire ranks of inferred template counts. A later analysis computed generation probabilities with a VDJ recombination model fitted to out-of-frame rearrangements, and checked the results against IGoR. In a later analysis, hypergeometric tests were used to score TCR-TCR, TCR-HLA and TCR-CMV co-occurrence, with a repertoire-size bias correction applied to TCR pairs. To estimate false discovery rates, a later analysis permuted the HLA or CMV assignments 20 times. In a later analysis, co-occurring TCRs were grouped using DBSCAN, with TCRdist sequence similarity added in when clustering inside HLA-allele-positive subsets. Co-occurrence clustering excluded repertoires with fewer than 30,000 or more than 120,000 public chains, plus five with anomalous nucleotide sharing. TCRdb obtained this table from immuneACCESS and retained in-frame rearrangements with V and J assigned. These tables miss some clones; where compared with another copy, unresolved V genes account for less than half of the shortfall, and the remainder is unexplained. V and J calls and clone size are those listed in that table; D and trimming were worked out from the DNA. This sample lists 95,000 to 150,000 clones; over 60% were detected once. Together, the top ten hold approximately 1.2% of the sample.

The investigation overall reported the following: Strong co-occurrence of HLA alleles, especially DR and DQ, made assigning TCR associations to individual alleles difficult. Roughly uniform sequencing depth across donors was assumed in presence/absence analyses, although this assumption may not hold. The study gave a list of 150 to 200 TCR beta chains associated with cytomegalovirus. Correlated functional status among segregating V segments might be attributable to linkage disequilibrium, but an unknown experimental factor could not be ruled out. Specific HLA alleles were associated with some 15,000 TCR beta sequences at a false discovery rate of 0.05 in a later analysis. In an earlier analysis of a few hundred of the donors, most TCR beta V segments were observed in productive rearrangements about 87% or about 30% of the time, broadly matching IMGT annotations. A further reported finding was that TCR beta sequences accurately predicted the HLA-A and HLA-B alleles for most subjects in the first cohort. According to the authors, the approach could potentially be generalized to other disease states and immunological phenotypes. Several of the top co-occurrence clusters appeared to be linked to parvovirus B19, influenza, CMV and Epstein-Barr virus, according to a later analysis. A cluster of highly shared sequence variants was judged likely to be a technical artifact of the sequencing pipeline. Immune exposure information for the cohort was limited to CMV serostatus. In vitro tests confirmed that a few of the cytomegalovirus-associated TCR beta chains recognize cytomegalovirus antigens. A later genetic analysis associated a missense DCLRE1C variant with V-gene and J-gene trimming of TCR beta chains, and an independent cohort replicated the association. Because counts were too low, about 17 rarely observed V segments, including chromosome 9 orphons, were excluded from the earlier analysis of 587 of the donors. A later genetic analysis reported fewer N-insertions in productive TCRs among donors in an Asian-associated ancestry cluster than the approximately 670-donor mean. Across donors, most TCR sequences were observed very rarely, whereas some public TCRs were present in many individuals. This cohort had only TCR beta chains sequenced, and the lack of alpha or paired-chain data limited which features could be detected. HLA typing was unavailable for some donors at each locus, so association tests used only the typed subset. In a later analysis, most CMV-associated TCR beta chains were found to appear HLA-restricted, with HLA associations seemingly driven largely by CMV exposure. In a later analysis, the rate of TCR association differed among HLA loci, with DRB1 alleles having the most associated TCRs and HLA-C alleles having the fewest. The classifier was reported to diagnose cytomegalovirus status with high specificity and sensitivity in both the original and validation cohorts. In a later analysis, HLA-associated TCR beta chains showed more clonal expansion and lower generation probabilities than non-associated chains that were equally common.

In total, more than 500 healthy bone marrow donors made up the cohort. All cohort members were sampled while nominally healthy, although unrecorded immune exposures were likely present. The donor was CMV seronegative and was included in the group of about 350 seronegative cohort members. A peripheral blood sample was collected from each donor, and TCR beta sequencing was performed on peripheral blood mononuclear cells. Genomic DNA extraction from the blood cell samples was performed with the Qiagen DNeasy Blood Extraction Kit. The receptor was derived from a female donor in good health and CMV-seronegative. Material for sequencing was PBMCs.

The base sequence is TGTGCCAGCAGCCTAGCCACAGATACGCAGTATTTT. This codes for CASSLATDTQYF. The V and J genes are TRBV28 and TRBJ2-3; TRBD2 is a possible D gene, resting on 5 matching bases. A distance of 6 bases separates the germline ends of V and J, which lose 6 bases and 2 bases respectively. Per the germline V gene, MDHEN is the CDR1 and SYDVKM is the CDR2. The CDR3 holds 12 amino acids from the cysteine to the phenylalanine. Of all the DNA, just the CDR3 is kept, 36 bases in frame from base 1.